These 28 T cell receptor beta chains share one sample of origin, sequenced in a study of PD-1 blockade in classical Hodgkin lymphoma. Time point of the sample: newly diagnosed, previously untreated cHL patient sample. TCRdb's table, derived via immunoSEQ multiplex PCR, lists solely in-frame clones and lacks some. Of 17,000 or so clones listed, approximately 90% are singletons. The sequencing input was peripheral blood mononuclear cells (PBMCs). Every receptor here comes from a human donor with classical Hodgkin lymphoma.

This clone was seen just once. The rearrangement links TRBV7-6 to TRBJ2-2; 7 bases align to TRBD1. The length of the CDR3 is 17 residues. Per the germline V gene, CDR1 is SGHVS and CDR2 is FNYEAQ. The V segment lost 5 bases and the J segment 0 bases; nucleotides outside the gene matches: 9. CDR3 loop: CASSLPPTGPNTGELFF. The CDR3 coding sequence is TGTGCCAGCAGCCTCCCCCCGACAGGGCCGAACACCGGGGAGCTGTTTTTT. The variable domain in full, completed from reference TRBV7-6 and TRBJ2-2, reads GAGVSQSPRYKVTKRGQDVALRCDPISGHVSLYWYRQALGQGPEFLTYFNYEAQQDKSGLPNDRFSAERPEGSISTLTIQRTEQRDSAMYRCASSLPPTGPNTGELFFGEGSRLTVL.

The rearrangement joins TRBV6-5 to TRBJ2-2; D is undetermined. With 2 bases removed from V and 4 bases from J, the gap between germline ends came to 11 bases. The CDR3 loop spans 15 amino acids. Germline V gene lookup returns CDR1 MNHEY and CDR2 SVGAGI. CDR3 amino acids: CASSYQSGGTGELFF. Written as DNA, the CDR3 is TGTGCCAGCAGTTACCAATCAGGCGGCACCGGGGAGCTGTTTTTT.

The CDR3 spells CASSQDFRGLYDEQFF. CDR3 DNA: TGTGCCAGCAGCCAAGATTTTAGGGGGCTATATGATGAGCAGTTCTTC. V usage is TRBV14 and J usage is TRBJ2-1, with 7 bases aligning to TRBD1. The CDR3 is 16 residues long. After removal of 0 bases from V and 8 bases from J, the junction contained 10 bases not matched to a gene. The germline CDR1 and CDR2 sequences are SGHDN and FVKESK.

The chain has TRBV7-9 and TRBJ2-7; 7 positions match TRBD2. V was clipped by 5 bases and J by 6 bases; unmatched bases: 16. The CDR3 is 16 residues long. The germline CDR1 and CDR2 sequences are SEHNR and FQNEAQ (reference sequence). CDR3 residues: CASSAGQSGISTEQYF. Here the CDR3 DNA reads TGTGCCAGCAGCGCCGGGCAAAGCGGGATTTCAACCGAGCAGTACTTC.

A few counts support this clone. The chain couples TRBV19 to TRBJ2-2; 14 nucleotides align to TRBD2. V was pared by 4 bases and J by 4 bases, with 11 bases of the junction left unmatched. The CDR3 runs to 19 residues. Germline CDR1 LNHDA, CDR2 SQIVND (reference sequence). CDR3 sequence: CASSRGLAGVGTGTGELFF. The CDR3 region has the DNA TGTGCCAGTAGTAGGGGACTAGCGGGAGTGGGGACAGGCACCGGGGAGCTGTTTTTT.

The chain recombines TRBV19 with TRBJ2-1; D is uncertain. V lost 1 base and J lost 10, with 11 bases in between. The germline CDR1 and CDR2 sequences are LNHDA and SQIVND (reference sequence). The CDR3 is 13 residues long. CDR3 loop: CASSIVAAREQFF. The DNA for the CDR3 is TGTGCCAGTAGTATAGTCGCCGCGAGGGAGCAGTTCTTC.

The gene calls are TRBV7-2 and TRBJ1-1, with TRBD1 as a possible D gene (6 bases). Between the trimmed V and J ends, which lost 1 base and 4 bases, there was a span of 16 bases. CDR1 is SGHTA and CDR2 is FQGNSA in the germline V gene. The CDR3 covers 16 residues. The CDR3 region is CASSLVPTGISTEAFF. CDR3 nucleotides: TGTGCCAGCAGCTTAGTTCCCACAGGGATAAGCACTGAAGCTTTCTTT.

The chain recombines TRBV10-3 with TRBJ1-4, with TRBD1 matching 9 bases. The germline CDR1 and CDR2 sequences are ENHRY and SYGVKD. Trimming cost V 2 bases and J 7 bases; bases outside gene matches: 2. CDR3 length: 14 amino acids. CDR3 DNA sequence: TGTGCCATCAGTGAGGGGACAGGGAGTGAAAAACTGTTTTTT. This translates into CAISEGTGSEKLFF.

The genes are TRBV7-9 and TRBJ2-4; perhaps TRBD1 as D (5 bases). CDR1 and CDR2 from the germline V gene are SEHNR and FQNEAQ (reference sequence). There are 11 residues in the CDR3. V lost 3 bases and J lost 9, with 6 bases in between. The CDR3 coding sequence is TGTGCCAGCAGCTTCCAGGGCATTCAGTACTTC. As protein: CASSFQGIQYF.

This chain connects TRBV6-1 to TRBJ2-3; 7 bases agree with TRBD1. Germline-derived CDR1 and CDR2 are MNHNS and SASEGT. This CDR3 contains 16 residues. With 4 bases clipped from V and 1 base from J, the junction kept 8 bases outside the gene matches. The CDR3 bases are TGTGCCAGCAGTGTAAAGGGGGCGCTGGGCACAGATACGCAGTATTTT. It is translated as CASSVKGALGTDTQYF.

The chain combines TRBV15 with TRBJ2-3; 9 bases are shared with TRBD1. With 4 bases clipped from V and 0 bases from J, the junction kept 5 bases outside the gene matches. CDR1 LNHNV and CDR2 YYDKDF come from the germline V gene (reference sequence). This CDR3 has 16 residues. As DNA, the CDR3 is TGTGCCACCAGCAAAGGGACAGGGCTCAGCACAGATACGCAGTATTTT. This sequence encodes CATSKGTGLSTDTQYF.

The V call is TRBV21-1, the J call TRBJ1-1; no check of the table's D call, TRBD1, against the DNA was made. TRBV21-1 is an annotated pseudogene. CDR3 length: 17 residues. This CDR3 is CASTQRGTGYMNTEAFF. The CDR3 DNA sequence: TGTGCCAGCACCCAAAGGGGGACAGGCTACATGAACACTGAAGCTTTCTTT.

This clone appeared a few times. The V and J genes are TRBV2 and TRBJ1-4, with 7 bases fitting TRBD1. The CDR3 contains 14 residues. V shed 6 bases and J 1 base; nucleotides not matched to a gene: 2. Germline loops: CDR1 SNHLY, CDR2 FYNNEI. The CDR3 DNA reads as TGTGCCAGCAGGAGACAGGGAACTAATGAAAAACTGTTTTTT. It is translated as CASRRQGTNEKLFF.

CDR3 coding DNA: TGTGCCTGGAGTGTAAGGATGGGGTCAGGGCCCCCCTATGGCTACACCTTC. Translation gives CAWSVRMGSGPPYGYTF. The chain joins TRBV30 to TRBJ1-2; D perhaps matches TRBD1 (5 bases). This CDR3 region has 17 residues. Germline CDR1 GTSNPN, CDR2 SVGIG (reference sequence). The ends were cut back, 0 bases at V and 4 bases at J, with 21 bases in the middle.

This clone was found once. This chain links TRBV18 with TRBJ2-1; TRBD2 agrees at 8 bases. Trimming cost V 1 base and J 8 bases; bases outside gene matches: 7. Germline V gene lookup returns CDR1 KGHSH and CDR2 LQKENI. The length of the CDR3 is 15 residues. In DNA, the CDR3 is TGTGCCAGCTCACCACGGCTAGCGGGTATCGATGAGCAGTTCTTC. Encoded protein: CASSPRLAGIDEQFF.

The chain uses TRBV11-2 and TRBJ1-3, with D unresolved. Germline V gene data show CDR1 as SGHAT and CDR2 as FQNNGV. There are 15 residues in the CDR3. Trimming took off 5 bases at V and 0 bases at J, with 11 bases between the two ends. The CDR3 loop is CASSEYGSSGNTIYF. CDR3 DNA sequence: TGTGCCAGCAGCGAATATGGCAGCTCTGGAAACACCATATATTTT.

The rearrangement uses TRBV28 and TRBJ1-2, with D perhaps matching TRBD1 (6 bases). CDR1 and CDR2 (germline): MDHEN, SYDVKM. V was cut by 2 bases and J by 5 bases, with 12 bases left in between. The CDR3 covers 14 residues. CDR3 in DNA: TGTGCCAGCAGTTTAGCCAGGGGAGGGTATGGCTACACCTTC. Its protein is CASSLARGGYGYTF.

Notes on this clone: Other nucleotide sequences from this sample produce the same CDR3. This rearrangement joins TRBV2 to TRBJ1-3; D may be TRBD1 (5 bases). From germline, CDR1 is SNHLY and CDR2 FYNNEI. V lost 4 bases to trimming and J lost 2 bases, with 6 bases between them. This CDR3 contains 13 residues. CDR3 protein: CASSAGPGNTIYF. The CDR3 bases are TGTGCCAGCAGTGCGGGGCCTGGAAACACCATATATTTT.

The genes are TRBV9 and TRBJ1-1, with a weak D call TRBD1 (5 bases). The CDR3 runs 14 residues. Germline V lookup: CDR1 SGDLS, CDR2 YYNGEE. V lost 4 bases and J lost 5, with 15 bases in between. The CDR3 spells CASSPLVRQTEAFF. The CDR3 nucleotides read TGTGCCAGCAGCCCCCTCGTTCGACAGACTGAAGCTTTCTTT.

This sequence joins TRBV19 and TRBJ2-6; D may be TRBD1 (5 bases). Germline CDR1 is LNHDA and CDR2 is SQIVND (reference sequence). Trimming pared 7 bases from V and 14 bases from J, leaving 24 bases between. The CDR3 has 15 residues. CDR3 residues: CASTFAGRAPILLTF. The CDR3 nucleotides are TGTGCCAGTACCTTTGCAGGCAGGGCCCCCATACTCCTGACTTTC.

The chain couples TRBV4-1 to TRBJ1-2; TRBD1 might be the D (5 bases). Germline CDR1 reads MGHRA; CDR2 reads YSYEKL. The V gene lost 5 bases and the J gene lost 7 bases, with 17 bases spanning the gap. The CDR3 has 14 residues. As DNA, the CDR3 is TGCGCCAGCAGCATGACAAGGGGCGCGGGTGGCTACACCTTC. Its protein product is CASSMTRGAGGYTF.

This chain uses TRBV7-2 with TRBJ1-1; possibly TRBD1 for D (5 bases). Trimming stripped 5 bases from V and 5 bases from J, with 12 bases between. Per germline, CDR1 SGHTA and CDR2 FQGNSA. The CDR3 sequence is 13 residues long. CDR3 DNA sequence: TGTGCCAGCAGCCTTGACAGCAGAACTGAAGCTTTCTTT. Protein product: CASSLDSRTEAFF.

CDR3 sequence reads: CAISERGQGQVYEQYF. CDR3 DNA: TGTGCCATCAGTGAGCGGGGACAGGGGCAAGTTTACGAGCAGTACTTC. The gene calls are TRBV10-3 and TRBJ2-7, with TRBD1 matching 10 bases. The CDR3 has 16 residues. Germline CDR1 ENHRY, CDR2 SYGVKD. J lost 4 bases, V lost 2 bases, and 8 bases had no gene match.

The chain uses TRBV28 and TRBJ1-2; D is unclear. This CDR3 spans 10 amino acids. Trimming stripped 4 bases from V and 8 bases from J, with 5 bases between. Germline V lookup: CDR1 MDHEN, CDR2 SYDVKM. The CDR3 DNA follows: TGTGCCAGCAGTTGGAAGGGCTACACCTTC. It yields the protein CASSWKGYTF.

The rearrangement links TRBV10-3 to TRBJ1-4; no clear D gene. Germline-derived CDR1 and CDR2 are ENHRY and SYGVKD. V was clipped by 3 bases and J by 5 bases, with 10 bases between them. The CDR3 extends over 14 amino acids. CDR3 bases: TGTGCCATCAGTGATGGCAGTACCAATGAAAAACTGTTTTTT. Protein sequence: CAISDGSTNEKLFF.

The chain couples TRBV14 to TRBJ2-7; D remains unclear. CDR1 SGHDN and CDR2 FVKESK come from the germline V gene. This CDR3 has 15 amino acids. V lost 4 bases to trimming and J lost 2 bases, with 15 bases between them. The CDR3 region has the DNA TGTGCCAGCAGCCGTGGGCGCCCACCCGCCTACGAGCAGTACTTC. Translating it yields CASSRGRPPAYEQYF.

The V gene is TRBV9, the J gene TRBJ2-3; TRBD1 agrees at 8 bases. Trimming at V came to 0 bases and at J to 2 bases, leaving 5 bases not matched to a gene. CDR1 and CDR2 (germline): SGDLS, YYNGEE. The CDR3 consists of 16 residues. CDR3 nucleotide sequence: TGTGCCAGCAGCGTAGGGGCGGACAGGGCCACAGATACGCAGTATTTT. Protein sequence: CASSVGADRATDTQYF.

CDR3 residues: CASSYYSGNTEAFF. The CDR3 DNA is TGTGCCAGCAGTTATTACTCAGGGAACACTGAAGCTTTCTTT. V usage is TRBV6-6 and J usage is TRBJ1-1; no reliable D call. CDR3 length equals 14 residues. Per the germline V gene, CDR1 is MNHNY and CDR2 is SVGAGI (reference sequence). Deletions cut 3 bases from V and 1 base from J, with 9 bases between.